Described below is a single T cell receptor beta chain sequence and its context. The antigen this receptor binds is unknown. No clone much larger than this one lies a single base away; base qualities are absent. Based on the germline V gene, the CDR1 and CDR2 sequences are SGDLS and YYNGEE. V and J lose 0 bases and 5 bases, and a span of 20 bases separates them. Including cysteine and phenylalanine, the CDR3 has 17 amino acids. Just CDR3 DNA is preserved here, 51 bases in frame from base 1. TCRbeta CDR3 regions were amplified from genomic DNA using the immunoSEQ Assay, a bias-controlled multiplex PCR. In the source study's methods: The number of nucleated cells in each sample was estimated from the amplification of reference gene primers within the assay. Sequence reads were collapsed and filtered to measure the absolute abundance of every unique TCRbeta CDR3 rearrangement. Productive Simpson clonality was computed per sample as the square root of Simpson's diversity index over productive rearrangements. What TCRdb holds here is the immuneACCESS table cut down to in-frame rearrangements. Part of the clones is not present; checked against another copy, under half of the missing clones reflect an unresolved V gene, and the others are unexplained. V, J and clone size are those of that table, while D and trimming were read from the DNA. Across this sample there are more than 80,000 clones, with 87% seen only once. The ten top clones hold approximately 20% of the sample.

The entry originates in a study of blood T cell repertoires in COVID-19 (dated by TCRdb to between 2020 and 2021). General notes on the study: The collaborator samples originated in the United States, Italy and Spain and spanned the acute and convalescent phases of COVID-19. The material from the prospective study consisted of cDNA or gDNA derived from T cells, B-cell-depleted T cells, or PBMCs. The dataset comprised deeply sampled blood TCRbeta repertoires from subjects exposed to, actively infected with, or recovered from COVID-19. A freely available public database, intended as a resource for researchers studying the immune response to SARS-CoV-2, is where the repertoires were released. Samples were obtained from the ongoing ImmuneRACE study (first 160 participants) and from 1,200 or so subjects provided by 6 global collaborators. The sample metadata nearly always contained a de-identified subject ID, COVID-19 status, age in years and sex. Where available, HLA class I and class II types were obtained from metadata supplied by the sample provider rather than from assay-based typing.

What the research found in general, with its limitations: The quantity of clinical and demographic metadata differed by source and by participant and was supplied without curation.

In Seattle, one collaborating source enrolled patients while the infection was active and tracked those patients longitudinally over the course of disease. Collaborating institutions collected whole blood in K2EDTA tubes following their own protocols. For TCRbeta analysis, collaborators shipped samples in one of three forms: frozen whole blood, isolated PBMCs, or DNA extracted from either of those sample types. This sequence was found in a woman aged 55 to 70 with COVID-19, enrolled during active disease. What was sequenced was peripheral blood. The chain is encoded by TRBV9 joined to TRBJ2-5, with a tentative D gene TRBD2 over 6 matching bases. Here is the DNA: TGTGCCAGCAGCGTAGAGGCTGGGGGGACTGTCCGGGAGACCCAGTACTTC. Its protein reads: CASSVEAGGTVRETQYF.